A single sample gave rise to the 24 T cell receptor beta chains below, sequenced in a study of T cells in localized non-small cell lung cancer. Sequencing was performed with immunoSEQ multiplex PCR; in TCRdb, only in-frame clones are kept and a portion is missing. Of 20,000 to 30,000 clones in the sample, around 86% were seen once. The sample in question was peripheral blood, obtained before any cancer treatment. These TCRs come from a woman aged 35-70 years with stage I lung adenocarcinoma.

The chain links TRBV13 to TRBJ2-7; 12 bases map to TRBD2. With V trimmed by 1 base and J by 1 base, 8 bases remained unmatched. Germline V gene lookup returns CDR1 PRHDT and CDR2 FYEKMQ (reference sequence). The length of the CDR3 is 18 residues. As DNA, the CDR3 is TGTGCCAGCAGCTTAGCACTTACCGGACTAGCGGGGTCCTACGAGCAGTACTTC. This encodes CASSLALTGLAGSYEQYF.

The chain uses TRBV2 and TRBJ1-1; D is unresolved. The CDR3 totals 14 residues. Per the germline V gene, CDR1 is SNHLY and CDR2 is FYNNEI. The V gene lost 7 bases and the J gene lost 0 bases, with 12 bases spanning the gap. This CDR3 is CASTRTDMNTEAFF. Written as DNA, the CDR3 is TGTGCCAGCACCCGGACCGATATGAACACTGAAGCTTTCTTT.

This sequence joins TRBV19 and TRBJ2-4; 10 bases line up with TRBD1. Germline loops: CDR1 LNHDA, CDR2 SQIVND (reference sequence). CDR3 length equals 18 residues. V shed 4 bases, J shed 3 bases, and the junction held 12 bases outside the gene matches. The CDR3 sequence is CASSRGGVTGGVKNIQYF. As DNA, the CDR3 is TGTGCCAGTAGTAGAGGGGGAGTGACAGGGGGCGTCAAAAACATTCAGTACTTC.

V is TRBV5-4 and J is TRBJ2-7; D gene uncertain. Trimming took off 4 bases at V and 0 bases at J, with 14 bases between the two ends. Germline loops: CDR1 SGHNT, CDR2 YYREEE (reference sequence). CDR3 length equals 15 residues. CDR3: CASSPDLNPSYEQYF. The DNA of the CDR3 is TGTGCCAGCAGCCCCGATCTCAACCCCTCCTACGAGCAGTACTTC.

The V call is TRBV9, the J call TRBJ1-2; D might be TRBD1 (6 bases). CDR3 length equals 14 residues. Germline CDR1 reads SGDLS; CDR2 reads YYNGEE. Trimming shortened V by 3 bases and J by 3 bases, and 12 bases separated the two germline ends. The DNA for the CDR3 is TGTGCCAGCAGCGCGATGGACAGAGACTATGGCTACACCTTC. Its translation: CASSAMDRDYGYTF.

The rearrangement joins TRBV30 to TRBJ2-7, with TRBD2 matching over 10 bases. V was pared by 2 bases and J by 6 bases, with 4 bases of the junction left unmatched. Germline V CDR1 and CDR2: GTSNPN, SVGIG (reference sequence). The CDR3 runs to 13 residues. CDR3 sequence reads: CAWSRSGGGEQYF. CDR3 DNA: TGTGCCTGGAGTAGGAGCGGGGGGGGCGAGCAGTACTTC.

This chain connects TRBV7-2 to TRBJ1-3; perhaps TRBD1 as D (5 bases). Germline CDR1 SGHTA, CDR2 FQGNSA. Between the trimmed V and J ends, which lost 0 bases and 4 bases, there was a span of 13 bases. The CDR3 contains 16 residues. CDR3 loop: CASSLASRVGGNTIYF. CDR3 DNA: TGTGCCAGCAGCTTAGCGAGCAGGGTGGGAGGAAACACCATATATTTT.

The genes are TRBV7-2 and TRBJ2-2; the D gene could be TRBD1 or TRBD2 (5 bases each). The germline CDR1 and CDR2 sequences are SGHTA and FQGNSA. V was cut by 3 bases and J by 2 bases, with 13 bases left in between. The CDR3 covers 16 residues. CDR3 coding DNA: TGTGCCAGCAGCTTTGACGGGACGCAAAACACCGGGGAGCTGTTTTTT. Translation gives CASSFDGTQNTGELFF.

This chain links TRBV2 with TRBJ2-1; TRBD1 might be the D (6 bases). This CDR3 is 16 amino acids long. Germline V lookup: CDR1 SNHLY, CDR2 FYNNEI. Trimming stripped 0 bases from V and 1 base from J, with 10 bases between. The CDR3 here is CASSEAAGVSYNEQFF. The CDR3 DNA is TGTGCCAGCAGTGAAGCAGCAGGGGTTTCCTACAATGAGCAGTTCTTC.

This clone is a singleton in its sample. V usage is TRBV15 and J usage is TRBJ1-6, with TRBD1 matching over 9 bases. V shed 6 bases, J shed 13 bases, and the junction held 10 bases outside the gene matches. Germline loops: CDR1 LNHNV, CDR2 YYDKDF (reference sequence). The CDR3 length is 14 residues. CDR3 region: CATSRTGAENPLHF. CDR3 nucleotide sequence: TGTGCCACCAGTAGGACAGGGGCCGAAAATCCCCTCCACTTT.

This clone was recorded once. The rearrangement links TRBV9 to TRBJ1-2; D remains ambiguous. The V end was cut by 4 bases, the J end by 2 bases, with 12 bases between. Per the germline V gene, CDR1 is SGDLS and CDR2 is YYNGEE. The CDR3 contains 14 residues. Here the CDR3 reads CASSPPGGNYGYTF. Written as DNA, the CDR3 is TGTGCCAGCAGCCCCCCCGGCGGGAACTATGGCTACACCTTC.

In its sample, this clone was seen once. This sequence joins TRBV2 and TRBJ2-7; D not certain. Trimming stripped 6 bases from V and 3 bases from J, with 12 bases between. The CDR3 sequence is 13 residues long. Germline V gives CDR1 SNHLY, CDR2 FYNNEI. This chain's CDR3 is CASRPTDLYEQYF. CDR3 in DNA: TGTGCCAGCAGGCCTACAGACCTCTACGAGCAGTACTTC.

The genes are TRBV5-6 and TRBJ1-1, with 9 bases lining up with TRBD1. The CDR3 extends over 13 amino acids. From germline, CDR1 is SGHDT and CDR2 YYEEEE. J lost 4 bases, V lost 4 bases, and 2 bases had no gene match. The CDR3 protein is CASSTGQGTEAFF. CDR3 DNA sequence: TGTGCCAGCAGCACGGGACAGGGCACTGAAGCTTTCTTT.

This clone was seen a handful of times. The chain employs TRBV7-2 and TRBJ2-1; no firm D call. This CDR3 has 14 residues. Deletions cut 2 bases from V and 6 bases from J, with 11 bases between. CDR1 SGHTA and CDR2 FQGNSA come from the germline V gene. The CDR3 loop reads CASSLTADRNEQFF. The CDR3 region has the DNA TGTGCCAGCAGCTTAACGGCAGACCGCAATGAGCAGTTCTTC.

This clone was seen only a few times. The V gene is TRBV27, the J gene TRBJ1-2; the D gene is possibly TRBD1 (6 bases). Trimming stripped 7 bases from V and 4 bases from J, with 16 bases between. The germline V gene encodes CDR1 MNHEY and CDR2 SMNVEV (reference sequence). The CDR3 is 14 amino acids. The DNA of the CDR3 is TGTGCCAGCAAACACCAAGGGGGACGCTATGGCTACACCTTC. Residues: CASKHQGGRYGYTF.

Concerning this clone: Other nucleotide sequences in the sample specify the same CDR3. The chain links TRBV4-1 to TRBJ1-2, with D unclear. Germline CDR1 and CDR2: MGHRA and YSYEKL. This CDR3 is 13 amino acids long. Trimming pared 0 bases from V and 8 bases from J, leaving 10 bases between. CDR3 residues: CASSQEAGGGYTF. CDR3 DNA: TGCGCCAGCAGCCAAGAAGCCGGAGGCGGCTACACCTTC.

This chain connects TRBV5-1 to TRBJ2-5; 10 bases align to TRBD2. The germline V gene encodes CDR1 SGHRS and CDR2 YFSETQ. The ends lost 4 bases at V and 1 base at J; junction bases unmatched: 7. The CDR3 has 16 residues. The CDR3 coding sequence is TGCGCCAGCAGCACCGCTAGCGGGGGATTCCAAGAGACCCAGTACTTC. This encodes CASSTASGGFQETQYF.

The genes are TRBV29-1 and TRBJ2-5, with TRBD2 matching 13 bases. The germline V gene has CDR1 SQVTM and CDR2 ANQGSEA. The CDR3 length is 13 residues. After removal of 4 bases from V and 4 bases from J, the junction contained 0 bases not matched to a gene. This CDR3 is CSVGLAGGETQYF. CDR3 DNA sequence: TGCAGCGTTGGACTAGCGGGGGGAGAGACCCAGTACTTC.

The chain uses TRBV7-2 and TRBJ1-6; perhaps TRBD1 as D (6 bases). This CDR3 spans 14 amino acids. CDR1 is SGHTA and CDR2 is FQGNSA in the germline V gene. V dropped 5 bases and J dropped 7 bases, with 12 bases sitting between them. The CDR3 is CASSAGQLNSPLHF. CDR3 DNA: TGTGCCAGCAGCGCCGGACAGCTGAATTCACCCCTCCACTTT.

The chain has TRBV6-5 and TRBJ1-1, with D perhaps matching TRBD1 (5 bases). V was clipped by 2 bases and J by 6 bases, with 19 bases between them. This CDR3 contains 16 residues. Germline V lookup: CDR1 MNHEY, CDR2 SVGAGI. In nucleotides, the CDR3 is TGTGCCAGCAGTTACCGCCGAGTGGGACCCAACTCTGAAGCTTTCTTT. Its protein product is CASSYRRVGPNSEAFF.

The chain couples TRBV11-3 to TRBJ1-2, with TRBD1 as a possible D gene (5 bases). Germline CDR1 and CDR2: SGHNT and YENEEA. The CDR3 sequence is 12 residues long. V was trimmed by 3 bases and J by 8 bases, leaving 10 bases between them. CDR3 amino acids: CASSLGDEGYTF. DNA of the CDR3: TGTGCCAGCAGCTTGGGGGATGAGGGCTACACCTTC.

In DNA, the CDR3 is TGTGCCAGCAGCTCCCTGGGCGGATCCATTCTCTATGGCTACACCTTC. Translation gives CASSSLGGSILYGYTF. This chain uses TRBV5-6 with TRBJ1-2; D remains unclear. The germline V and J ends were trimmed by 3 bases and 4 bases, with 19 bases remaining between them. The germline V gene encodes CDR1 SGHDT and CDR2 YYEEEE. The CDR3 totals 16 residues.

The rearrangement links TRBV4-3 to TRBJ1-4; tentative D call: TRBD1 (5 bases). The V gene lost 1 base and the J gene lost 8 bases, with 17 bases spanning the gap. The CDR3 is 16 residues long. Germline CDR1 and CDR2: LGHNA and YSLEER. CDR3 residues: CASSQGGGLGTEKLFF. CDR3 in DNA: TGCGCCAGCAGCCAAGGCGGGGGATTAGGTACCGAAAAACTGTTTTTT.

The genes are TRBV5-6 and TRBJ1-1; D uncertain. CDR1 and CDR2 from the germline V gene are SGHDT and YYEEEE. Trimming cost V 2 bases and J 0 bases, with 8 bases left between them. This CDR3 has 14 amino acids. The CDR3 here is CASSLGGLNTEAFF. The CDR3 region has the DNA TGTGCCAGCAGCTTAGGAGGTTTGAACACTGAAGCTTTCTTT. The variable domain in full, completed from reference TRBV5-6 and TRBJ1-1, reads DAGVTQSPTHLIKTRGQQVTLRCSPKSGHDTVSWYQQALGQGPQFIFQYYEEEERQRGNFPDRFSGHQFPNYSSELNVNALLLGDSALYLCASSLGGLNTEAFFGQGTRLTVV.